This TCR beta chain was identified in a study of blood T cells in healthy people across ages. Background on the study: Capture by template switching was about one barcoded beta molecule per two T cells.

A second PCR of roughly 7 to 11 cycles used a sample-barcoded 5' primer and a J-beta primer mix. Paired-end reads containing CDR3 totaled no fewer than 2.5 million for each sample. Each CDR3 protein gets one entry after TCRdb re-called the 5' RACE reads with MiXCR. This sample has 1.5 million to 2 million distinct CDR3 sequences, with under 30% found just once. The CDR3 has 15 residues. V shed 5 bases and J 2 bases; nucleotides not matched to a gene: 6. Germline-derived CDR1 and CDR2 are SNHLY and FYNNEI. The gene calls are TRBV2 and TRBJ1-3; 7 positions match TRBD1. The sequence was obtained from a woman younger than 45 in good health. Sample: blood. The CDR3 DNA is TGTGCCAGCAGTCCACAGGGGAACCCTGGAAACACCATATATTTT. Its translation: CASSPQGNPGNTIYF.